Below, 29 T cell receptor beta chains from the same sample are listed, as sequenced in a study of blood T cells in healthy people across ages. Using a J-beta primer mix together with a sample-barcoded 5' primer, a second PCR was run for about 6 to 11 cycles. TCRdb reprocessed the 5' RACE reads via MiXCR and lists one record per CDR3 protein. There are about 1.8 million distinct CDR3 sequences in the sample; roughly 50% occur only once, and approximately 2% lies in the top ten. Sequencing was carried out using blood. These TCRs come from a woman aged 40 to 55 in good health.

This chain links TRBV20-1 with TRBJ1-2; 7 bases map to TRBD1. CDR1 DFQATT and CDR2 SNEGSKA come from the germline V gene (reference sequence). The V gene end was trimmed by 0 bases and the J gene end by 8 bases; junction bases not matched to a gene: 3. The CDR3 spans 12 residues. The CDR3 region is CSARERGQGYTF. The CDR3 DNA follows: TGCAGTGCTAGAGAAAGGGGGCAAGGCTACACCTTC.

J is TRBJ1-5 and V is TRBV3-1; a weak D match, TRBD1 (5 bases). Per the germline V gene, CDR1 is LGHDT and CDR2 is YNNKEL (reference sequence). V was shortened by 1 base and J by 6 bases, with 10 bases between the two germline ends. This CDR3 spans 14 amino acids. DNA of the CDR3: TGTGCCAGCAGCCAAGGCAGGGCGCCTCAGCCCCAGCATTTT. As protein: CASSQGRAPQPQHF.

On this clonotype: Germline is not matched at one junction end, which may reflect a read error. The chain combines TRBV7-9 with TRBJ2-7, with D possibly being TRBD2 (6 bases). The J call may not be correct, given that the DNA end is closer to TRBJ2-5. CDR1 and CDR2 from the germline V gene are SEHNR and FQNEAQ (reference sequence). The CDR3 is 13 amino acids. CDR3 sequence (DNA): TGTGCCCGCAGCAGAGACCGGGAGGAGACCCAGTACTTC. Translated: CARSRDREETQYF.

The table lists this clonotype with a count of one. The genes are TRBV7-2 and TRBJ1-5, with D possibly being TRBD1 (6 bases). This CDR3 has 15 residues. The V end was cut by 2 bases, the J end by 6 bases, with 14 bases between. Germline CDR1 SGHTA, CDR2 FQGNSA. CDR3 DNA: TGTGCCAGCAGCTTACCGGGACACATGGTTCAGCCCCAGCATTTT. Its protein is CASSLPGHMVQPQHF.

This clonotype was seen a handful of times. The J gene is TRBJ2-4, the V gene TRBV20-1; D gene ambiguous. The CDR3 length is 12 residues. V was pared by 4 bases and J by 9 bases, with 13 bases between. CDR1 is DFQATT, CDR2 SNEGSKA, per germline (reference sequence). DNA for the CDR3: TGCAGTGCTAAGTCCCCGGTGGGCATTCAGTACTTC. Amino acids: CSAKSPVGIQYF.

This clonotype was seen a few times. V is TRBV12-3 or TRBV12-4 and J is TRBJ1-2; D remains ambiguous. V lost 1 base and J lost 8, with 8 bases in between. The CDR3 covers 12 residues. In DNA form, the CDR3 reads TGTGCCAGCAGTTTAGGGGAGTTCGGCTACACCTTC. It is translated as CASSLGEFGYTF.

This clonotype was found a few times. The V and J genes are TRBV25-1 and TRBJ2-7; D ambiguous. V lost 6 bases to trimming and J lost 2 bases, with 5 bases between them. The CDR3 has 11 residues. Germline CDR1 is MGHDK and CDR2 is SYGVNS. CDR3 in amino acids: CASRLAYEQYF. CDR3 bases: TGTGCCAGCAGACTTGCCTACGAGCAGTACTTC.

The V call is TRBV7-2, the J call TRBJ2-7, with D possibly TRBD1 on 6 matching bases. The CDR3 is 15 amino acids. CDR1 SGHTA and CDR2 FQGNSA come from the germline V gene. V lost 6 bases, J lost 3 bases, and 18 bases lay in between. The CDR3 reads CASRYTPVGGYEQYF. For the CDR3, the DNA is TGTGCCAGCAGATATACACCAGTAGGGGGCTACGAGCAGTACTTC.

This clonotype was seen more than once but under ten times. The CDR3 reads CASSSRTGTYGYTF. The DNA of the CDR3 is TGTGCCAGCAGCTCCCGGACAGGGACCTATGGCTACACCTTC. This rearrangement joins TRBV5-4 to TRBJ1-2; 8 bases line up with TRBD1. The CDR3 spans 14 residues. In germline, CDR1 is SGHNT, CDR2 YYREEE (reference sequence). Trimming removed 3 bases from V and 4 bases from J; junction bases left unmatched: 5.

The sample holds a few counts of this clonotype. The J gene is TRBJ2-1, the V gene TRBV27; 8 bases are a match to TRBD2. Germline V CDR1 and CDR2: MNHEY, SMNVEV (reference sequence). The CDR3 contains 15 residues. V shed 7 bases and J 6 bases; nucleotides not matched to a gene: 11. The CDR3 DNA is TGTGCCAGCACCCTCTGCGGGGGGCCATGCAATGAGCAGTTCTTC. Translation gives CASTLCGGPCNEQFF.

The chain links TRBV3-1 to TRBJ2-7; no firm D call. The DNA end is a closer match to TRBJ2-5, so the J assignment may be wrong. The germline CDR1 and CDR2 sequences are LGHDT and YNNKEL (reference sequence). The CDR3 is 13 amino acids. The CDR3 region is CASSQELGETQYF. CDR3 bases: TGTGCCAGCAGCCAAGAACTGGGCGAGACCCAGTACTTC.

This chain connects TRBV3-1 to TRBJ2-1; TRBD2 is a possible D gene (6 bases). Germline lookup yields CDR1 LGHDT and CDR2 YNNKEL (reference sequence). V lost 4 bases, J lost 6 bases, and 19 bases lay in between. The CDR3 has 16 residues. The CDR3 DNA reads TGTGCCAGCAGCCTCCGAGGAGGGCTCCAATTCAATGAGCAGTTCTTC. This gives the protein CASSLRGGLQFNEQFF.

The chain carries TRBV6-2 or TRBV6-3 and TRBJ2-7; weak D call: TRBD2 (5 bases). The V end lost 2 bases, the J end lost 2 bases, and 13 bases lay between the germline ends. Germline V CDR1 and CDR2: MNHEY, SVGEGT. The CDR3 contains 15 residues. The CDR3 sequence is CASSYPTRAAYEQYF. Here the CDR3 DNA reads TGTGCCAGCAGTTACCCTACACGAGCGGCCTACGAGCAGTACTTC.

The chain is built from TRBV5-1 and TRBJ2-7; the D gene could be TRBD1 or TRBD2 (6 bases each). Trimming stripped 4 bases from V and 3 bases from J, with 17 bases between. The CDR3 has 15 amino acids. Germline V lookup: CDR1 SGHRS, CDR2 YFSETQ. CDR3 nucleotide sequence: TGCGCCAGCAGCGCATATCGGGGGCGGGACTACGAGCAGTACTTC. Encoded protein: CASSAYRGRDYEQYF.

The V and J genes are TRBV10-2 and TRBJ2-3; perhaps TRBD2 as D (6 bases). The ends were cut back, 1 base at V and 4 bases at J, with 12 bases in the middle. The CDR3 contains 15 residues. CDR1 and CDR2 from the germline V gene are WSHSY and SAAADI. This chain's CDR3 is CASSEYGGVSDTQYF. CDR3 DNA sequence: TGCGCCAGCAGTGAGTACGGGGGTGTCTCAGATACGCAGTATTTT.

The gene calls are TRBV6-6 and TRBJ2-7, with a tentative D call TRBD1 (6 bases). This CDR3 spans 13 amino acids. Germline V gene lookup returns CDR1 MNHNY and CDR2 SVGAGI (reference sequence). Trimming took 4 bases from V and 2 from J, leaving 9 bases between them. The CDR3 sequence is CASSWDMTYEQYF. The CDR3 bases are TGTGCCAGCAGTTGGGACATGACCTACGAGCAGTACTTC.

The chain joins TRBV5-1 to TRBJ2-1; D is possibly TRBD2 (5 bases). The CDR3 is 12 residues long. CDR1 SGHRS and CDR2 YFSETQ come from the germline V gene. Trimming took off 7 bases at V and 8 bases at J, with 13 bases between the two ends. The CDR3, as DNA: TGCGCCAGCCGCATGAGGGTGGATGAGCAGTTCTTC. It is translated as CASRMRVDEQFF.

V and J are TRBV15 and TRBJ1-4; weak D call: TRBD1 (5 bases). The V end was cut by 8 bases, the J end by 7 bases, with 17 bases between. The CDR3 length is 14 residues. Germline CDR1 and CDR2: LNHNV and YYDKDF (reference sequence). The CDR3: CATQAGPSAEKLFF. The CDR3 DNA is TGTGCCACCCAAGCGGGACCTAGCGCTGAAAAACTGTTTTTT. The full variable domain, with the rest looked up from reference TRBV15 and TRBJ1-4, is DAMVIQNPRYQVTQFGKPVTLSCSQTLNHNVMYWYQQKSSQAPKLLFHYYDKDFNNEADTPDNFQSRRPNTSFCFLDIRSPGLGDTAMYLCATQAGPSAEKLFFGSGTQLSVL.

The chain employs TRBV6-1 and TRBJ2-5; D not resolved. Trimming shortened V by 6 bases and J by 11 bases, and 22 bases separated the two germline ends. The CDR3 covers 14 residues. Germline CDR1 MNHNS, CDR2 SASEGT. CDR3 region: CASSDHRQVGEQYF. In nucleotides, the CDR3 is TGTGCCAGCAGCGACCATAGACAAGTGGGTGAGCAGTACTTC.

The chain is built from TRBV6-2 or TRBV6-3 and TRBJ2-5, with 11 bases identical to TRBD1. The trim removed 2 bases at V and 11 bases at J, leaving 13 bases unmatched. Germline CDR1 MNHEY, CDR2 SVGEGT. The CDR3 extends over 16 amino acids. This CDR3 reads CASSYNGQGASNEQYF. The CDR3 region has the DNA TGTGCCAGCAGTTACAACGGACAGGGGGCTTCGAATGAGCAGTACTTC.

To note about this clonotype: Germline and junction disagree at one end, which may indicate a read error. The chain is built from TRBV24-1 and TRBJ2-3, with 8 bases identical to TRBD2. Germline-derived CDR1 and CDR2 are KGHDR and SFDVKD. This CDR3 has 16 amino acids. CDR3 sequence: CATSDLGRGDTDTQYF. The CDR3 coding sequence is TGCGCCACCAGTGATTTGGGGCGGGGGGACACAGATACGCAGTATTTT.

This clonotype showed up just once. The chain uses TRBV7-3 and TRBJ1-6; D not resolved. Per germline, CDR1 SGHTA and CDR2 FQGTGA. V was trimmed by 2 bases and J by 6 bases, leaving 14 bases between them. CDR3 length: 16 amino acids. CDR3 protein: CASSLGSGSGNSPLHF. In nucleotides, the CDR3 is TGTGCCAGCAGCTTAGGTTCCGGTTCTGGTAATTCACCCCTCCACTTT.

This clonotype was seen a handful of times. V gene TRBV7-2 combines with J gene TRBJ1-6; 7 nucleotides line up with TRBD1. The V gene end was trimmed by 2 bases and the J gene end by 5 bases; junction bases not matched to a gene: 6. The germline V gene encodes CDR1 SGHTA and CDR2 FQGNSA. The CDR3 consists of 16 residues. CDR3 residues: CASSLRSTGDNSPLHF. Here the CDR3 DNA reads TGTGCCAGCAGCTTAAGGTCCACAGGGGATAATTCACCCCTCCACTTT.

The J gene is TRBJ2-3, the V gene TRBV25-1; tentatively, D is TRBD2 (5 bases). Germline values: CDR1 MGHDK, CDR2 SYGVNS. V lost 7 bases and J lost 5, with 13 bases in between. The CDR3 loop spans 13 amino acids. The CDR3 is CASIRIAGDTQYF. CDR3 in DNA: TGTGCCAGCATCAGGATTGCGGGAGATACGCAGTATTTT.

The sample holds a few counts of this clonotype. The rearrangement joins TRBV27 to TRBJ2-1; 14 bases are a match to TRBD2. CDR1 MNHEY and CDR2 SMNVEV come from the germline V gene (reference sequence). The CDR3 length is 16 residues. J was trimmed by 8 bases and V by 4 bases; bases with no gene match: 7. The CDR3 region has the DNA TGTGCCAGCAGTTCAGCCGGGACTAGCGGGGGAGATGAGCAGTTCTTC. Its protein is CASSSAGTSGGDEQFF.

The table lists this clonotype with many counts. The V call is TRBV28, the J call TRBJ2-5; D not resolved. CDR1 MDHEN and CDR2 SYDVKM come from the germline V gene. The CDR3 has 13 residues. V was clipped by 8 bases and J by 0 bases, with 10 bases between them. This chain's CDR3 is CASETGYQETQYF. The CDR3 DNA sequence: TGTGCCAGCGAAACGGGCTACCAAGAGACCCAGTACTTC.

The rearrangement uses TRBV12-5 and TRBJ2-5; D possibly corresponds to TRBD1 (5 bases). The CDR3 length is 13 residues. The germline gives CDR1 LGHNT, CDR2 FRNRAP. V shed 8 bases and J shed 5 bases, with 15 bases lying between them. The CDR3 DNA reads as TGTGCTAGTTCTTTCAGGGATCGGGAGACCCAGTACTTC. Translating gives CASSFRDRETQYF.

Concerning this clonotype itself: The germline gene is not matched at one end of the junction; a read error may be the cause. This rearrangement joins TRBV25-1 to TRBJ1-2, with 7 bases aligning to TRBD1. This CDR3 contains 15 residues. Looked up from germline, CDR1 is MGHDK and CDR2 is SYGVNS. As DNA, the CDR3 is TGTGCCGGCAGTGACCAGCTAGGGACAGCCTATGGCTACACCTTC. Protein sequence: CAGSDQLGTAYGYTF.

The chain combines TRBV11-2 with TRBJ2-5; 7 nucleotides align to TRBD2. The CDR3 consists of 16 residues. Germline CDR1 is SGHAT and CDR2 is FQNNGV. With 0 bases clipped from V and 3 bases from J, the junction kept 7 bases outside the gene matches. The CDR3 DNA reads TGTGCCAGCAGCTTAGATGTGGGGGGGAGAGAAGAGACCCAGTACTTC. Its protein product is CASSLDVGGREETQYF.